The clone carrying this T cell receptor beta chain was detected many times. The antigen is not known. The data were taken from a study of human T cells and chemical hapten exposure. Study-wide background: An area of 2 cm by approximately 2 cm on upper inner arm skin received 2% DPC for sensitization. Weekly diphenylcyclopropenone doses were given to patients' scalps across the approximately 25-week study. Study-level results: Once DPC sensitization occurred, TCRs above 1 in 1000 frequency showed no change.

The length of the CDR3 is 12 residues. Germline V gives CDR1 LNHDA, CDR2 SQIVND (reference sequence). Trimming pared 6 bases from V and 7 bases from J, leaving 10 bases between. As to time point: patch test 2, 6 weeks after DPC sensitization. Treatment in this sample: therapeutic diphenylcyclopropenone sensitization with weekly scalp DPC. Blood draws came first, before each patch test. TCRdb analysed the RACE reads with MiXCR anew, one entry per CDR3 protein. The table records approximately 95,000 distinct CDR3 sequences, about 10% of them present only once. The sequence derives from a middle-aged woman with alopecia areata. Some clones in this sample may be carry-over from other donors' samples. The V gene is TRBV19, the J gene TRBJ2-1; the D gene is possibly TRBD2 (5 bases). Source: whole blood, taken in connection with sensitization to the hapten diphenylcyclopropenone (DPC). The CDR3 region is CASSVSGNEQFF. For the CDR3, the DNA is TGTGCCAGTAGCGTTTCGGGAAATGAGCAGTTCTTC.